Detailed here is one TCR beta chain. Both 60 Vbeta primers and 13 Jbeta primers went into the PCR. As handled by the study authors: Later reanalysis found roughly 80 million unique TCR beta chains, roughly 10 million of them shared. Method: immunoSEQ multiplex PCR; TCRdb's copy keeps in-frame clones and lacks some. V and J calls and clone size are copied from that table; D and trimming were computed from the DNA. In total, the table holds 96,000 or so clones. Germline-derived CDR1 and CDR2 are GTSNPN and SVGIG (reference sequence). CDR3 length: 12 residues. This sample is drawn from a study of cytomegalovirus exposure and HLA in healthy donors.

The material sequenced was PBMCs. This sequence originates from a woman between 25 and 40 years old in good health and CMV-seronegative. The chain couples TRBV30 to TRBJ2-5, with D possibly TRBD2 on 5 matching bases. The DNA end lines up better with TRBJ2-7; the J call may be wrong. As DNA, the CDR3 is TGTGCCTGGAGTGCCGGGGAGTACGAGCAGTACTTC. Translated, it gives CAWSAGEYEQYF.